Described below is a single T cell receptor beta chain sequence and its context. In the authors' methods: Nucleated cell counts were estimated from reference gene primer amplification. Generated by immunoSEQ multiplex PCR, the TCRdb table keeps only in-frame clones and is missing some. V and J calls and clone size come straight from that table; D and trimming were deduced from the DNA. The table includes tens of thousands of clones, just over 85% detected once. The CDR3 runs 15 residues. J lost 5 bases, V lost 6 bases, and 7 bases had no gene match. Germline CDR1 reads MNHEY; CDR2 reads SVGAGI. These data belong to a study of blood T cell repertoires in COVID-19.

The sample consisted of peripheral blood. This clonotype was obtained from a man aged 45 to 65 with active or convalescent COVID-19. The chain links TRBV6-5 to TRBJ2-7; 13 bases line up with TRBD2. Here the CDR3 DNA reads TGTGCCAGCAGGGAGAGGACTAGCGGGAGTCACGAGCAGTACTTC. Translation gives CASRERTSGSHEQYF.